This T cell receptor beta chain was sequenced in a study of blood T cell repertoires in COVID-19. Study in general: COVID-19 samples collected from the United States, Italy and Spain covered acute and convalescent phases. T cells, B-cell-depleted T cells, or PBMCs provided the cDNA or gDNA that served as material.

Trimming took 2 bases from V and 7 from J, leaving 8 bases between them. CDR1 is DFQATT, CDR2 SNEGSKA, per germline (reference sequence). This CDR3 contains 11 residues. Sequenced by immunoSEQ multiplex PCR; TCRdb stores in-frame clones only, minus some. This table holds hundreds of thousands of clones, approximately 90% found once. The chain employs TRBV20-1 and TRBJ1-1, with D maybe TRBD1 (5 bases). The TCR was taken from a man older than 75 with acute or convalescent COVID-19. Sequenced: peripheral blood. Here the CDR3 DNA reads TGCAGTGCTAGACCCCAGGGTGAAGCTTTCTTT. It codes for CSARPQGEAFF.